The 20 T cell receptor beta chains presented below share a single source sample, sequenced in a study of PD-1 blockade in classical Hodgkin lymphoma. The assay was immunoSEQ multiplex PCR, and TCRdb's table has in-frame clones only and misses some. The sample carries about 25,000 clones, more than 60% recorded once. There was relapse after autologous stem cell transplantation in every patient, and there was variation in brentuximab vedotin exposure. The starting material was peripheral blood mononuclear cells (PBMCs), obtained before the second cycle of nivolumab. These receptors originate from a human donor with classical Hodgkin lymphoma.

V gene TRBV7-8 combines with J gene TRBJ2-3; 7 bases line up with TRBD1. Germline CDR1 and CDR2: SGHVS and FQNEAQ. The J segment lost 0 bases and the V segment lost 5 bases, leaving 17 bases of the junction unmatched. This CDR3 comprises 19 residues. This CDR3 is CASSHNPPGQRTSTDTQYF. The CDR3 coding sequence is TGTGCCAGCAGCCATAACCCTCCGGGACAGCGGACTAGCACAGATACGCAGTATTTT.

This clone occurred a few times. The chain recombines TRBV10-3 with TRBJ1-1; 10 bases align to TRBD1. This CDR3 region has 17 residues. Germline CDR1 reads ENHRY; CDR2 reads SYGVKD. Trimming at V came to 4 bases and at J to 3 bases, leaving 11 bases not matched to a gene. This CDR3 reads CAISGAQDRGWDTEAFF. The CDR3 bases are TGTGCCATCAGTGGGGCCCAGGACAGGGGGTGGGACACTGAAGCTTTCTTT.

This clone was found a few times. The chain joins TRBV5-1 to TRBJ1-2; D not resolved. Trimming removed 0 bases from V and 0 bases from J, with 6 bases in between. The CDR3 contains 14 residues. Germline lookup yields CDR1 SGHRS and CDR2 YFSETQ. In DNA form, the CDR3 reads TGCGCCAGCAGCTTGGTAGCTTCTAACTATGGCTACACCTTC. Its translation is CASSLVASNYGYTF.

The gene calls are TRBV18 and TRBJ2-7, with D possibly matching TRBD2 (5 bases). Germline V CDR1 and CDR2: KGHSH, LQKENI. Trimming stripped 2 bases from V and 2 bases from J, with 10 bases between. This CDR3 contains 14 residues. CDR3 sequence (DNA): TGTGCCAGCTCACCAAGGGAGAGTGCCTACGAGCAGTACTTC. Translating gives CASSPRESAYEQYF. The complete variable domain, with remaining parts taken from reference TRBV18 and TRBJ2-7, reads NAGVMQNPRHLVRRRGQEARLRCSPMKGHSHVYWYRQLPEEGLKFMVYLQKENIIDESGMPKERFSAEFPKEGPSILRIQQVVRGDSAAYFCASSPRESAYEQYFGPGTRLTVT.

A few counts support this clone. This chain connects TRBV9 to TRBJ2-7; D not resolved. The length of the CDR3 is 16 residues. The germline V and J ends were trimmed by 3 bases and 0 bases, with 16 bases remaining between them. The germline CDR1 and CDR2 sequences are SGDLS and YYNGEE. The CDR3 region has the DNA TGTGCCAGCAGCGCTCATGGCTCTTCCTACTCCTACGAGCAGTACTTC. Protein product: CASSAHGSSYSYEQYF.

The V call is TRBV27, the J call TRBJ1-5; 8 bases agree with TRBD1. V was pared by 3 bases and J by 2 bases, with 9 bases of the junction left unmatched. The CDR3 runs 17 residues. Germline V gene sequence: CDR1 MNHEY, CDR2 SMNVEV (reference sequence). The CDR3 DNA sequence: TGTGCCAGCAGTTTCCCGGGGGGACAGGACGGCAATCAGCCCCAGCATTTT. It is translated as CASSFPGGQDGNQPQHF.

The chain recombines TRBV11-2 with TRBJ2-1; no clear D gene. With 6 bases removed from V and 5 bases from J, the gap between germline ends came to 11 bases. The CDR3 sequence is 13 residues long. CDR1 is SGHAT, CDR2 FQNNGV, per germline. CDR3 region: CASSPNLDNEQFF. CDR3 DNA sequence: TGTGCCAGCAGTCCTAACTTGGACAATGAGCAGTTCTTC.

This chain links TRBV30 with TRBJ2-7, with 16 positions matching TRBD2. V gave up 5 bases and J gave up 4 bases; unmatched junction bases: 8. Per the germline V gene, CDR1 is GTSNPN and CDR2 is SVGIG (reference sequence). This CDR3 comprises 16 residues. The CDR3 DNA reads TGTGCCTGGTCGGGACTAGCGGGAGGGCCGGCTTACGAGCAGTACTTC. Amino acid sequence: CAWSGLAGGPAYEQYF.

DNA for the CDR3: TGTGCCAGCAGTTACCAGGGAGGCTCTAGCACAGATACGCAGTATTTT. Translation: CASSYQGGSSTDTQYF. The chain employs TRBV6-6 and TRBJ2-3, with D possibly being TRBD2 (6 bases). The germline gives CDR1 MNHNY, CDR2 SVGAGI (reference sequence). The CDR3 is 16 residues long. Trimming took 2 bases from V and 0 from J, leaving 12 bases between them.

This clone was detected only a few times. This specimen includes other DNA sequences encoding the same CDR3. This chain joins TRBV5-1 and TRBJ2-5, with 10 bases identical to TRBD1. Trimming at V came to 5 bases and at J to 5 bases, leaving 9 bases not matched to a gene. The CDR3 loop spans 15 amino acids. Germline V CDR1 and CDR2: SGHRS, YFSETQ. The CDR3 nucleotides read TGCGCCAGCAGTCCCGGGACAGGGGCAGGCGAGACCCAGTACTTC. Protein: CASSPGTGAGETQYF.

With respect to this clone: At one boundary the junction diverges from the germline segment, which might be a read error. The gene calls are TRBV28 and TRBJ1-5; 8 nucleotides line up with TRBD1. The V gene's germline CDR1 is MDHEN and CDR2 SYDVKM. This CDR3 has 13 amino acids. The CDR3 DNA is TGTGCCAGCAGGGGGACAGGAAAGGATCCCCGGCATTTT. Its protein is CASRGTGKDPRHF.

A word on this clone: A read error may account for a junction end that differs from germline. The rearrangement links TRBV4-1 to TRBJ1-5; no clear D. The CDR3 is made up of 17 amino acids. Per germline, CDR1 MGHRA and CDR2 YSYEKL. CDR3 in amino acids: CANSLSLPGPRVQPQHF. In nucleotides, the CDR3 is TGCGCCAACAGCCTGTCCCTCCCGGGTCCTCGGGTTCAGCCCCAGCATTTT.

This clone was seen a handful of times. The chain recombines TRBV5-5 with TRBJ1-5, with 8 bases lining up with TRBD1. Germline-derived CDR1 and CDR2 are SGHKS and YYEKEE (reference sequence). CDR3 length: 18 amino acids. The V segment lost 0 bases and the J segment 0 bases; nucleotides outside the gene matches: 8. In DNA form, the CDR3 reads TGTGCCAGCAGCTTGGGGACAGGGTCTGTTTATAGCAATCAGCCCCAGCATTTT. Translating it yields CASSLGTGSVYSNQPQHF.

The rearrangement joins TRBV7-9 to TRBJ2-5; D is possibly TRBD2 (5 bases). V lost 2 bases and J lost 3, with 13 bases in between. The germline gives CDR1 SEHNR, CDR2 FQNEAQ (reference sequence). CDR3 size: 15 residues. CDR3 sequence reads: CASSLNMGVKETQYF. For the CDR3, the DNA is TGTGCCAGCAGCTTAAATATGGGAGTTAAAGAGACCCAGTACTTC.

The rearrangement uses TRBV5-6 and TRBJ2-1; TRBD2 aligns across 7 bases. V lost 0 bases to trimming and J lost 3 bases; unmatched junction nucleotides: 9. The length of the CDR3 is 17 residues. From germline, CDR1 is SGHDT and CDR2 YYEEEE. In DNA, the CDR3 is TGTGCCAGCAGCTTGGTCGGGGGGATGGGGCTCTACAATGAGCAGTTCTTC. Its translation is CASSLVGGMGLYNEQFF.

The CDR3 sequence: CASSPGVAGAENQPQHF. Written as DNA, the CDR3 is TGCGCCAGCAGTCCCGGGGTGGCAGGGGCGGAAAATCAGCCCCAGCATTTT. The genes are TRBV23-1 and TRBJ1-5; D is possibly TRBD1 (6 bases). TRBV23-1 is given ORF status, its function remaining uncertain. Trimming cost V 4 bases and J 4 bases, with 20 bases left between them. The length of the CDR3 is 17 residues.

This chain links TRBV2 with TRBJ1-4; 9 bases align to TRBD1. Germline CDR1 is SNHLY and CDR2 is FYNNEI. V shed 5 bases, J shed 8 bases, and the junction held 9 bases outside the gene matches. This CDR3 is 15 amino acids long. The CDR3 reads CASSRSGTGREKLFF. CDR3 bases: TGTGCCAGCAGTCGATCCGGGACAGGGAGGGAAAAACTGTTTTTT.

V is TRBV7-6 and J is TRBJ2-2; D unresolved. V gave up 8 bases and J gave up 6 bases, with 10 bases separating them. Germline assignment: CDR1 SGHVS and CDR2 FNYEAQ. The CDR3 totals 12 residues. CDR3 residues: CASGSRAGELFF. Written as DNA, the CDR3 is TGTGCCAGCGGCTCAAGGGCCGGGGAGCTGTTTTTT.

The CDR3 loop reads CASSLFGTSGRFTGELFF. The DNA of the CDR3 is TGCGCCAGCAGCTTGTTCGGTACTAGCGGGAGGTTTACCGGGGAGCTGTTTTTT. The chain links TRBV5-1 to TRBJ2-2; 12 nucleotides match TRBD2. Germline CDR1 and CDR2: SGHRS and YFSETQ. V lost 1 base to trimming and J lost 5 bases; unmatched junction nucleotides: 9. CDR3 length: 18 residues.

This sequence joins TRBV6-6 and TRBJ2-3; TRBD2 matches at 11 bases. Trimming removed 5 bases from V and 6 bases from J; junction bases left unmatched: 7. The germline gives CDR1 MNHNY, CDR2 SVGAGI (reference sequence). The CDR3 sequence is 15 residues long. The CDR3 nucleotides are TGTGCCAGCAGTCATGGACTAGCGGGCGGGGATACGCAGTATTTT. Its protein is CASSHGLAGGDTQYF.